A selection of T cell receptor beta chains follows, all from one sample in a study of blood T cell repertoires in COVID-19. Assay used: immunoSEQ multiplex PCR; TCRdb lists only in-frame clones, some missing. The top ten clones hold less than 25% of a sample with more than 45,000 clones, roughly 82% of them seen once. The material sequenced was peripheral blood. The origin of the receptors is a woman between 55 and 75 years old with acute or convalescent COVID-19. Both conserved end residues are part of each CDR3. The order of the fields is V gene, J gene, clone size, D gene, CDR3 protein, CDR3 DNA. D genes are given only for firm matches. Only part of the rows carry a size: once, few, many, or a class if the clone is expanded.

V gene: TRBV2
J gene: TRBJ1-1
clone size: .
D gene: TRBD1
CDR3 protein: CASIRQGNTEAFF
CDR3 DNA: TGTGCCAGCATTAGACAGGGGAACACTGAAGCTTTCTTT

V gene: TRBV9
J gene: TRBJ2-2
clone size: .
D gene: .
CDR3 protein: CASSFTDTGELFF
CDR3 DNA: TGTGCCAGCAGCTTCACAGACACCGGGGAGCTGTTTTTT

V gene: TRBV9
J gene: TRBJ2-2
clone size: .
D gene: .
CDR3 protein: CASSLRGWRGNTGELFF
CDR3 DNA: TGTGCCAGCAGCCTCCGTGGGTGGCGGGGCAACACCGGGGAGCTGTTTTTT

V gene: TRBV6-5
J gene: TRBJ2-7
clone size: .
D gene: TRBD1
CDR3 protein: CASSRTGAYEQYF
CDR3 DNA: TGTGCCAGCAGCAGGACAGGGGCCTACGAGCAGTACTTC

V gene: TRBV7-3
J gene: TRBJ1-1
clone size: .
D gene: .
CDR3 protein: CASSLTPRAEAFF
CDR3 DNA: TGTGCCAGCAGCTTAACTCCGAGGGCTGAAGCTTTCTTT

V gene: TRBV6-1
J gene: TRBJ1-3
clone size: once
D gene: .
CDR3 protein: CASSEYNTNSGNTIYF
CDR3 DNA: TGTGCCAGCAGTGAATATAACACCAACTCTGGAAACACCATATATTTT

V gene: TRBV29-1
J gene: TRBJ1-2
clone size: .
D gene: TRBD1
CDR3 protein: CSVGTDSDGYTF
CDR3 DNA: TGCAGCGTAGGGACAGACAGCGATGGCTACACCTTC

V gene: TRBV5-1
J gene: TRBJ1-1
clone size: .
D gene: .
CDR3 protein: CASSLVPRRGNTEAFF
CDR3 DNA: TGCGCCAGCAGCTTAGTACCTAGGAGGGGGAACACTGAAGCTTTCTTT

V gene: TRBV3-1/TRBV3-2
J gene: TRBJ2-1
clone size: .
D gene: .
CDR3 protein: CASSQVGALDEQFF
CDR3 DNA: TGTGCCAGCAGCCAAGTGGGCGCTCTTGATGAGCAGTTCTTC

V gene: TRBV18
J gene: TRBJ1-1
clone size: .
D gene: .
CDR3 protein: CASSREGDTEAFF
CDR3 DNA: TGTGCCAGCTCACGTGAGGGGGACACTGAAGCTTTCTTT

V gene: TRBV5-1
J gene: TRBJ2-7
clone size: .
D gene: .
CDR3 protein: CASSGTGAYEQYF
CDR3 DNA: TGCGCCAGCAGCGGGACTGGGGCCTACGAGCAGTACTTC

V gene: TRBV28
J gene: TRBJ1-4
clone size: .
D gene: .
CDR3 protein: CASSPGREKLFF
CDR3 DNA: TGTGCCAGCAGTCCGGGGCGGGAGAAACTGTTTTTT

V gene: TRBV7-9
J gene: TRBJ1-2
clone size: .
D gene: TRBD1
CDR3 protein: CASSPGTDYGYTF
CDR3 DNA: TGTGCCAGCAGCCCAGGGACAGACTATGGCTACACCTTC

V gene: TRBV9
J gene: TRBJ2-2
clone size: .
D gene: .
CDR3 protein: CASSVMESGELFF
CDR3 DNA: TGTGCCAGCAGCGTAATGGAGAGCGGGGAGCTGTTTTTT

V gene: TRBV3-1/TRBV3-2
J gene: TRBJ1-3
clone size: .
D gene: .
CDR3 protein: CASSLLVSGNTIYF
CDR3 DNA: TGTGCCAGCAGCCTACTTGTCTCTGGAAACACCATATATTTT

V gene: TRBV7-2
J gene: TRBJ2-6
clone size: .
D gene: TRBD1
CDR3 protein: CASSVTGTGSGANVLTF
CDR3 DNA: TGTGCCAGCAGCGTGACAGGGACCGGCTCTGGGGCCAACGTCCTGACTTTC

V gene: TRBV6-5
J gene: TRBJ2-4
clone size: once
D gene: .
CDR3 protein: CASTRRRGQGNIQYF
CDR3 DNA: TGTGCCAGCACCCGAAGGCGGGGTCAGGGAAACATTCAGTACTTC

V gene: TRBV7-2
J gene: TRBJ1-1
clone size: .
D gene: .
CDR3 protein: CASSLFHSLNTEAFF
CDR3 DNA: TGTGCCAGCAGCCTGTTCCACAGTCTGAACACTGAAGCTTTCTTT

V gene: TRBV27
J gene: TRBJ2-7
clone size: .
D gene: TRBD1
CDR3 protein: CASRWTGVDEQYF
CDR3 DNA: TGTGCCAGCAGATGGACAGGGGTGGACGAGCAGTACTTC

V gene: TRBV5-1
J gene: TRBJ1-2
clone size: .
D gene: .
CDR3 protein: CASSLLLGHNRDYGYTF
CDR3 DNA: TGCGCCAGCAGCTTGTTGTTAGGACACAATAGGGACTATGGCTACACCTTC

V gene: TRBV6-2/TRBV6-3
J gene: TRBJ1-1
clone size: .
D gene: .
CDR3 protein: CASSYSSGEPEAFF
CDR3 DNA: TGTGCCAGCAGTTACTCGAGTGGGGAGCCAGAAGCTTTCTTT

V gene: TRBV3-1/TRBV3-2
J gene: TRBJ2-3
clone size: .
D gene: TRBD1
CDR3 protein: CASSNRGGTDTQYF
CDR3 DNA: TGTGCCAGCAGTAACAGGGGCGGCACAGATACGCAGTATTTT

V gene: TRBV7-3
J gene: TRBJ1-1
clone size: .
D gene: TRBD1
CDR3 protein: CASSMTGVEAFF
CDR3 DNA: TGTGCCAGCAGCATGACAGGGGTTGAAGCTTTCTTT

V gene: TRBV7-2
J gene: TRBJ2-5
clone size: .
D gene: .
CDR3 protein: CASSLHGGGVETQYF
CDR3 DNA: TGTGCCAGCAGCTTACATGGGGGCGGAGTTGAGACCCAGTACTTC

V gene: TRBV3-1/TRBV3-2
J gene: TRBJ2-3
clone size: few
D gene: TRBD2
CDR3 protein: CASSQVGRGGPDTQYF
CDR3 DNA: TGTGCCAGCAGCCAAGTTGGCCGGGGGGGCCCGGATACGCAGTATTTT

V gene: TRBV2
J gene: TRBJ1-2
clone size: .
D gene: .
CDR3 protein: CASSGSYGYTF
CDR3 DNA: TGTGCCAGCAGTGGTAGCTATGGCTACACCTTC

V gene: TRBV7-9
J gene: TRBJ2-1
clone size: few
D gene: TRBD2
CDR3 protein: CASSLSERGYEQFF
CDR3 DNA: TGTGCCAGCAGCTTATCCGAGCGGGGGTATGAGCAGTTCTTC

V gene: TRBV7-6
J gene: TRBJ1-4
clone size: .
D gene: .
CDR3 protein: CASSLGGGYDEKLFF
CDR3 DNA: TGTGCCAGCAGCTTAGGTGGGGGCTATGATGAAAAACTGTTTTTT

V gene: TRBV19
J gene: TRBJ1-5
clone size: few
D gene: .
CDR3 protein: CASTPDQPQHF
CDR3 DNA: TGTGCCAGTACCCCAGATCAGCCCCAGCATTTT

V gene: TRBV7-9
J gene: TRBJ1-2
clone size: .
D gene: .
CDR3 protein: CASSLVGREAKDGYTF
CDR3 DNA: TGTGCCAGCAGCTTAGTAGGCAGGGAAGCAAAGGATGGCTACACCTTC

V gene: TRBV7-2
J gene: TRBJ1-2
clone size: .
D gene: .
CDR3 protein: CASSPFDRDGYTF
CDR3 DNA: TGTGCCAGCAGCCCCTTCGACAGAGATGGCTACACCTTC

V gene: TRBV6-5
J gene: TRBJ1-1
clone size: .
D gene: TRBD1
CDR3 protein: CASSQTGAYTEAFF
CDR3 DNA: TGTGCCAGCAGTCAGACAGGGGCTTACACTGAAGCTTTCTTT

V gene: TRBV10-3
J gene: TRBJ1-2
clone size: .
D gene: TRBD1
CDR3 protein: CAISESGGTGYGYTF
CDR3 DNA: TGTGCCATCAGTGAGTCTGGAGGGACAGGGTATGGCTACACCTTC

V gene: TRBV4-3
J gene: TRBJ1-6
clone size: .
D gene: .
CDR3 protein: CASSQVELSPLHF
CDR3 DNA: TGCGCCAGCAGCCAAGTTGAGTTGTCACCCCTCCACTTT

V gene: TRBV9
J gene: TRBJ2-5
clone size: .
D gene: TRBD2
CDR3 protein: CASSVEWRGTVEKETQYF
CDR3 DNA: TGTGCCAGCAGCGTAGAGTGGCGGGGGACTGTGGAAAAAGAGACCCAGTACTTC

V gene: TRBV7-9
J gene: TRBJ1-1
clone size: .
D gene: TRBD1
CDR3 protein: CASSLTGDTEAFF
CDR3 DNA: TGTGCCAGCAGCCTGACAGGGGACACTGAAGCTTTCTTT

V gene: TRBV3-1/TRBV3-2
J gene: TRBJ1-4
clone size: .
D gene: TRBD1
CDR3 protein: CASSQEGQGGWNEKLFF
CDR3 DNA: TGTGCCAGCAGCCAAGAGGGACAGGGGGGTTGGAATGAAAAACTGTTTTTT

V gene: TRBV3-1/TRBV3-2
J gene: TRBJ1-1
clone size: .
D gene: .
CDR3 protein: CASSQVPGAGTEAFF
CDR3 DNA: TGTGCCAGCAGCCAAGTCCCGGGTGCGGGGACTGAAGCTTTCTTT

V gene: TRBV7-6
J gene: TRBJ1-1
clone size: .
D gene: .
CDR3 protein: CASSSSSGTNTEAFF
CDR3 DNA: TGTGCCAGCAGCTCGAGCTCCGGGACAAATACTGAAGCTTTCTTT

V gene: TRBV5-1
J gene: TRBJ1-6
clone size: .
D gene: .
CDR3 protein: CASSLDSANSPLHF
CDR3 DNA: TGCGCCAGCAGCTTGGACAGTGCAAATTCACCCCTCCACTTT

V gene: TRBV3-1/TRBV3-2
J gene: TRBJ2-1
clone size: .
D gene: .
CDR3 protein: CASSQSAEQFF
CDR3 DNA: TGTGCCAGCAGCCAAAGCGCGGAGCAGTTCTTC

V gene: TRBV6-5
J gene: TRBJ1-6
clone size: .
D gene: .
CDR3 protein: CASGARFDNSPLHF
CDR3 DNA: TGTGCCAGCGGGGCCAGGTTCGATAATTCACCCCTCCACTTT

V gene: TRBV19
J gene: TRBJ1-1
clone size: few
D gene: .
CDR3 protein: CASSMETGAFF
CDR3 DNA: TGTGCCAGTAGTATGGAGACCGGGGCTTTCTTT

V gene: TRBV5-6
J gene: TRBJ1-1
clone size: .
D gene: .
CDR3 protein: CASSLTSGASTEAFF
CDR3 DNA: TGTGCCAGCAGCTTGACCTCAGGGGCTTCCACTGAAGCTTTCTTT

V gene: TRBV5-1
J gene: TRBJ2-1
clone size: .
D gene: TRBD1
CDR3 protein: CASSLDAGTAPGGQFF
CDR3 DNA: TGCGCCAGCAGCTTGGATGCCGGGACAGCCCCAGGGGGGCAGTTCTTC

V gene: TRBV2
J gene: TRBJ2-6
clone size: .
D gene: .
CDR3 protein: CASRASSGANVLTF
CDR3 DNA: TGTGCCAGCAGAGCCTCCTCTGGGGCCAACGTCCTGACTTTC

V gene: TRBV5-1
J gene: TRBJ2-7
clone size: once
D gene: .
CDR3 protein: CASSARDTYEQYF
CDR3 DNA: TGCGCCAGCAGCGCCCGGGACACTTACGAGCAGTACTTC